A single T cell receptor (beta chain) is shown here with its context. No antigen is known for it. This entry comes from a study of metastatic and nonmetastatic thyroid tumors. Whole-study context: Repertoire comparison spanned blood and tumor or nodule tissue of malignant and benign thyroid patients.

Nobody among the patients had been given any treatment before thyroid surgery. The length of the CDR3 is 15 residues. Trimming took 7 bases from V and 6 from J, leaving 18 bases between them. General study findings and limits: It was reportedly found that TCR beta diversity was significantly higher in malignant thyroid tumors than in benign nodules, a difference seen in both blood and tumor samples.

As handled by the study authors: Clinicopathological groups of papillary thyroid cancer showed CDR3 differences that were used to build a distant-metastasis classifier. TCRdb redid the clone calls on the PCR reads using MiXCR. These V and J calls rely on TCRdb rather than the paper's analysis. The top ten hold around 3% of the sample, which has about 19,000 clones, roughly 25% seen once. The TCR comes from a male donor with papillary thyroid cancer or a benign thyroid nodule (not recorded which). Some clones in this sample may be carry-over from other donors' samples. The source material was blood. The chain uses TRBV12-3 or TRBV12-4 and TRBJ2-2; tentative D call: TRBD1 (6 bases). The CDR3 loop reads CASTQSQGRAGELFF. In DNA, the CDR3 is TGTGCCAGCACCCAGTCACAGGGAAGGGCCGGGGAGCTGTTTTTT.